The 8 T cell receptor beta chains below come from one sample, sequenced in a study of shared clonotypes between healthy human individuals (dated by TCRdb to about 2020). For the CD8 naive samples, CD45RO-negative cells were positively selected for CCR7, yielding a CD45RA+CCR7+ population from which TemRA cells were excluded. Receptor libraries were prepared by the immunoSEQ multiplex PCR assay. Imported from immuneACCESS, the table was reduced by TCRdb to in-frame sequences with V and J called. These copies leave out some clones; in studies compared against another copy, an unresolved V gene accounts for under half, and the cause of the remainder is not known. The sample has over 750,000 clones on record, around 96% of them singletons. The ten largest make up about 0.25% of the sample. Sequencing was carried out using naive CD8+ T cells sorted from blood. The cell subset or site label here, explained by the study, means: CD45RA+CCR7+. The receptor set was obtained from a man aged 30-40 years in good health.

V and J are TRBV5-5 and TRBJ2-1; D not certain. Germline CDR1 and CDR2: SGHKS and YYEKEE (reference sequence). Trimming removed 1 base from V and 6 bases from J, with 17 bases in between. The CDR3 is made up of 16 amino acids. Written as DNA, the CDR3 is TGTGCCAGCAGCTTGTCACCGGGCCACACGGCCAATGAGCAGTTCTTC. This translates into CASSLSPGHTANEQFF.

CDR3 DNA: TGCAGCGTCTATAGCGGGAGGTCAGATACGCAGTATTTT. Translating gives CSVYSGRSDTQYF. This chain joins TRBV29-1 and TRBJ2-3, with 10 bases matching TRBD2. In germline, CDR1 is SQVTM, CDR2 ANQGSEA. Losses at the gene ends were 6 bases for V and 4 bases for J; bases not matched to a gene: 4. CDR3 length: 13 amino acids.

The V call is TRBV6-1, the J call TRBJ1-2, with D unclear. V lost 5 bases to trimming and J lost 0 bases, with 13 bases between them. Per germline, CDR1 MNHNS and CDR2 SASEGT. This CDR3 is 15 amino acids long. The CDR3 sequence: CASSPSTTSNYGYTF. Written as DNA, the CDR3 is TGTGCCAGCAGTCCGTCGACAACGTCTAACTATGGCTACACCTTC.

The rearrangement uses TRBV29-1 and TRBJ2-5, with 10 bases matching TRBD1. Trimming took 7 bases from V and 3 from J; bases not matched to a gene: 5. This CDR3 region has 13 residues. CDR1 SQVTM and CDR2 ANQGSEA come from the germline V gene. The CDR3 region has the DNA TGCAGCGACCAGACAGGGGGCGAAGAGACCCAGTACTTC. Protein sequence: CSDQTGGEETQYF.

The genes are TRBV7-9 and TRBJ2-1; possible D gene TRBD2, 5 bases. Germline lookup yields CDR1 SEHNR and CDR2 FQNEAQ (reference sequence). Trimming removed 2 bases from V and 12 bases from J, with 8 bases in between. This CDR3 region has 11 residues. The CDR3 protein is CASSLLASQFF. The CDR3 DNA sequence: TGTGCCAGCAGCTTACTAGCTTCGCAGTTCTTC.

The chain uses TRBV1 and TRBJ2-7; TRBD1 is the table's D call, not checked against the DNA. TRBV1 represents a pseudogene. The CDR3 has 17 amino acids. CDR3 region: CTSSQDTKGHSSYEQYF. CDR3 nucleotides: TGCACCAGCAGCCAAGATACGAAGGGACACTCATCCTACGAGCAGTACTTC.

The genes are TRBV11-2 and TRBJ2-1, with 10 bases that match TRBD2. With 0 bases clipped from V and 15 bases from J, the junction kept 14 bases outside the gene matches. Looked up from germline, CDR1 is SGHAT and CDR2 is FQNNGV. The CDR3 totals 16 residues. The CDR3 loop reads CASSLDLAGGTKWVFF. As DNA, the CDR3 is TGTGCCAGCAGCTTAGATTTAGCGGGAGGTACAAAGTGGGTGTTCTTC.

The genes are TRBV13 and TRBJ2-5; TRBD2 aligns across 8 bases. Germline lookup yields CDR1 PRHDT and CDR2 FYEKMQ (reference sequence). V dropped 1 base and J dropped 5; count of bases not matched to a gene: 9. This CDR3 has 16 residues. CDR3 region: CASSLAGGPSGETQYF. In DNA, the CDR3 is TGTGCCAGCAGCTTAGCGGGAGGGCCTAGCGGGGAGACCCAGTACTTC.